Detailed here is one T cell receptor (beta chain). The CDR3 is 13 residues long. Trimming removed 7 bases from V and 7 bases from J, with 16 bases in between. From germline, CDR1 is LNHDA and CDR2 SQIVND (reference sequence). This specimen belongs to a study of blood T cell repertoires in COVID-19. At the level of the study: The cDNA or gDNA used as material had been derived from T cells, B-cell-depleted T cells, or PBMCs.

How the authors handled the data: Reference gene primer amplification gave estimated nucleated cell counts. Generated by immunoSEQ multiplex PCR, the TCRdb table keeps only in-frame clones and is missing some. The V and J calls and the clone size are those of that table, but D and trimming were determined from the DNA. The table records approximately 98,000 clones, approximately 81% of them present only once. The V gene is TRBV19, the J gene TRBJ2-5; D is possibly TRBD2 (6 bases). The TCR originated in a man aged 60 to 75 with acute or convalescent COVID-19. Material for sequencing was peripheral blood. Written as DNA, the CDR3 is TGTGCCAGTATCGGGACTGGCCCGGGGACCCAGTACTTC. Encoded protein: CASIGTGPGTQYF.